A single sample gave rise to the 3 T cell receptor beta chains below, sequenced in a study of blood T cells in healthy people across ages. A second 7 to 11 cycle PCR used barcoded and J-beta primers. MiXCR was run by TCRdb on the 5' RACE reads, yielding one entry per CDR3 protein. The sample shows roughly 800,000 distinct CDR3 sequences, 30% to 45% of them seen only once. Sequencing was performed on blood. Receptors originate from a man younger than 30 in good health.

The table lists this clonotype with a few counts. This chain links TRBV12-3 or TRBV12-4 with TRBJ1-2; D might be TRBD1 (6 bases). V was cut by 2 bases and J by 2 bases, with 12 bases left in between. The CDR3 has 15 residues. The CDR3 here is CASSLYGQTNYGYTF. Here the CDR3 DNA reads TGTGCCAGCAGTTTATATGGACAGACGAACTATGGCTACACCTTC.

The gene calls are TRBV20-1 and TRBJ2-7, with 12 bases aligning to TRBD2. CDR1 and CDR2 (germline): DFQATT, SNEGSKA (reference sequence). The V and J ends lost 6 bases and 6 bases, in that order; junction bases with no gene match: 6. The CDR3 extends over 13 amino acids. CDR3 nucleotides: TGCAGTGCGGTTACTAGCGGGAGGACCGAGCAGTACTTC. Protein product: CSAVTSGRTEQYF.

The genes are TRBV4-1 and TRBJ1-4; 7 bases are shared with TRBD1. Trimming cost V 4 bases and J 7 bases; bases outside gene matches: 9. The germline gives CDR1 MGHRA, CDR2 YSYEKL. The CDR3 is 15 residues long. CDR3 sequence: CASSRPQGVGEKLFF. In nucleotides, the CDR3 is TGCGCCAGCAGCCGACCGCAGGGGGTTGGTGAAAAACTGTTTTTT.